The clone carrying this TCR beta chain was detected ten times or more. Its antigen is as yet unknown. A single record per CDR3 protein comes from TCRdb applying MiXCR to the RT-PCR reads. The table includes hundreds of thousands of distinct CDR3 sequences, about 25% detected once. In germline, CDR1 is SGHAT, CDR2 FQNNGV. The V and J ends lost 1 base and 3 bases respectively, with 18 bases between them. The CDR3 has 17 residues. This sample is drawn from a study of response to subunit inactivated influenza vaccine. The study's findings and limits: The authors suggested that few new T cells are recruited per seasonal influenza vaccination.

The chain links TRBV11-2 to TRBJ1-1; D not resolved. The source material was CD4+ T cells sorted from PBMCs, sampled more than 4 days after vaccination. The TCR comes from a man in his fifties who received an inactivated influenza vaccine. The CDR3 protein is CASSLGLRGKRDTEAFF. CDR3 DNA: TGTGCCAGCAGCTTAGGCCTTCGGGGAAAGAGGGACACTGAAGCTTTCTTT.